This T cell receptor (beta chain) was retrieved from a study of T cell responses to AZD1222 COVID-19 vaccine. Study results and limitations: Spike-specific TCR breadth and depth were elevated following two AZD1222 doses. Samples come after the peak T cell response, not at day 14. The donor cohort was predominantly white British with a female majority, and clonal diversity may have been underestimated.

Sequenced by immunoSEQ multiplex PCR; TCRdb stores in-frame clones only, minus some. The repertoire has about 170,000 clones, approximately 86% of them found once; the top ten carry 2.5% to 3%. This CDR3 is built from 16 residues. Germline V lookup: CDR1 SGHVS, CDR2 FQNEAQ. The V gene end was trimmed by 5 bases and the J gene end by 4 bases; junction bases not matched to a gene: 7. As concerns this clone: Its antigen is currently unknown.

The TCR comes from an adult in good health. The sequencing used peripheral blood, collected on day 0 of AZD1222 vaccination. The chain recombines TRBV7-8 with TRBJ2-1, with 11 nucleotides matching TRBD2. CDR3 loop: CASSSEGLAAYNEQFF. CDR3 coding DNA: TGTGCCAGCAGCAGCGAGGGACTAGCGGCTTACAATGAGCAGTTCTTC.